The 27 T cell receptor beta chains given below trace back to one sample, sequenced in a study of T cells in Graves' hyperthyroidism and ophthalmopathy. Using RNA transcripts as the source, TCR beta CDR3 regions were amplified. HTBI primers were the set used in a first-round RT-PCR of the TCR CDR3. TCRdb reanalysed the multiplex PCR reads using MiXCR and keeps one entry per CDR3 protein. The table lists under 350,000 distinct CDR3 sequences, around a sixth of them singletons. The sequenced sample consisted of blood. These receptors all stem from a woman in her 50s with Graves' hyperthyroidism.

In this sample, this clonotype turned up a few times. This chain links TRBV27 with TRBJ2-3; 8 nucleotides match TRBD2. Germline V gene lookup returns CDR1 MNHEY and CDR2 SMNVEV (reference sequence). V shed 6 bases and J 2 bases; nucleotides not matched to a gene: 7. This CDR3 region has 15 residues. This chain's CDR3 is CASSLKGLDTDTQYF. CDR3 sequence (DNA): TGTGCCAGCAGCCTTAAGGGACTAGACACAGATACGCAGTATTTT.

This clonotype was seen many times. The J gene is TRBJ1-5, the V gene TRBV18; 10 bases fit TRBD1. Germline CDR1 reads KGHSH; CDR2 reads LQKENI. The V segment lost 3 bases and the J segment 9 bases; nucleotides outside the gene matches: 8. The CDR3 has 15 amino acids. CDR3 sequence reads: CASSPGQGDLAPQHF. CDR3 nucleotide sequence: TGTGCCAGCTCACCCGGACAGGGGGATTTGGCGCCCCAGCATTTT.

This clonotype was detected a few times. This chain uses TRBV24-1 with TRBJ2-5, with D perhaps TRBD1 (5 bases). The CDR3 extends over 13 amino acids. Germline V gives CDR1 KGHDR, CDR2 SFDVKD. V dropped 5 bases and J dropped 4 bases, with 10 bases sitting between them. DNA for the CDR3: TGTGCCACCAGTGTCCAGGGCCGAGAGACCCAGTACTTC. Protein product: CATSVQGRETQYF.

This clonotype was counted only a few times. This chain connects TRBV5-1 to TRBJ2-1; TRBD2 matches at 7 bases. The junction had 3 bases not matched to a gene; V was cut back by 0 bases and J by 0 bases. The germline V gene has CDR1 SGHRS and CDR2 YFSETQ. The CDR3 runs to 16 residues. CDR3 DNA: TGCGCCAGCAGCTTGGCCTCGGGGGGCTCCTACAATGAGCAGTTCTTC. Its protein product is CASSLASGGSYNEQFF.

This clonotype appeared many times. This chain connects TRBV6-6 to TRBJ2-1; 11 nucleotides align to TRBD2. Trimming at V came to 0 bases and at J to 6 bases, leaving 10 bases not matched to a gene. CDR1 and CDR2 (germline): MNHNY, SVGAGI (reference sequence). CDR3 length: 18 residues. CDR3 nucleotide sequence: TGTGCCAGCAGTTACTCGATAACTAGCGGGAGTTGGCGCAATGAGCAGTTCTTC. Translated: CASSYSITSGSWRNEQFF.

This clonotype was seen ten or more times. The V call is TRBV2, the J call TRBJ1-2; D is unresolved. Germline CDR1 is SNHLY and CDR2 is FYNNEI. V was cut by 7 bases and J by 5 bases, with 14 bases left in between. The CDR3 is 13 residues long. The CDR3 reads CASNVPGVYGYTF. The CDR3, as DNA: TGTGCCAGCAACGTCCCTGGGGTGTATGGCTACACCTTC.

The table lists this clonotype with a count of one. This could be a read error, since a much larger clone is one nucleotide away. The rearrangement joins TRBV20-1 to TRBJ2-1; D might be TRBD2 (5 bases). Germline loops: CDR1 DFQATT, CDR2 SNEGSKA (reference sequence). V dropped 3 bases and J dropped 9 bases, with 15 bases sitting between them. The CDR3 sequence is 13 residues long. The CDR3: CSASSRESSEQFF. In DNA, the CDR3 is TGCAGTGCTAGTAGTAGGGAGTCTAGTGAGCAGTTCTTC.

This clonotype was seen at least ten times. This chain joins TRBV20-1 and TRBJ2-7; the match to TRBD2 covers 7 bases. The CDR3 contains 14 residues. Trimming took 5 bases from V and 2 from J; bases not matched to a gene: 9. CDR1 is DFQATT and CDR2 is SNEGSKA in the germline V gene (reference sequence). The CDR3 loop reads CSASSGDRAYEQYF. CDR3 bases: TGCAGTGCTTCCAGCGGGGACCGCGCCTACGAGCAGTACTTC.

This clonotype has at least ten counts. The DNA for the CDR3 is TGTGCCAGCAGAGGACAAGGTTCCTACGAGCAGTACGTC. As protein: CASRGQGSYEQYV. V and J are TRBV6-1 and TRBJ2-7, with D perhaps matching TRBD1 (5 bases). CDR1 is MNHNS and CDR2 is SASEGT in the germline V gene. This CDR3 is 13 amino acids long. Trimming left V 6 bases short and J 1 base short, with 10 bases between.

This clonotype has a count of ten or more. The rearrangement links TRBV2 to TRBJ1-1; 8 nucleotides agree with TRBD1. The CDR3 covers 14 residues. The V segment lost 4 bases and the J segment 6 bases; nucleotides outside the gene matches: 7. From germline, CDR1 is SNHLY and CDR2 FYNNEI. CDR3 region: CASSGEGQGSEAFF. For the CDR3, the DNA is TGTGCCAGCAGTGGCGAAGGACAGGGCTCTGAAGCTTTCTTT.

This clonotype was found many times. V gene TRBV5-1 combines with J gene TRBJ1-1; 7 bases map to TRBD1. The CDR3 contains 14 residues. Germline lookup yields CDR1 SGHRS and CDR2 YFSETQ. With 5 bases clipped from V and 0 bases from J, the junction kept 4 bases outside the gene matches. In DNA form, the CDR3 reads TGCGCCAGCAGGACGACAGGGTTGAACACTGAAGCTTTCTTT. As protein: CASRTTGLNTEAFF. Full variable domain (rest looked up from reference TRBV5-1 and TRBJ1-1): KAGVTQTPRYLIKTRGQQVTLSCSPISGHRSVSWYQQTPGQGLQFLFEYFSETQRNKGNFPGRFSGRQFSNSRSEMNVSTLELGDSALYLCASRTTGLNTEAFFGQGTRLTVV.

This clonotype was seen at least ten times. J is TRBJ1-1 and V is TRBV30, with a possible D match to TRBD1 (6 bases). The CDR3 is made up of 11 amino acids. V lost 7 bases, J lost 6 bases, and 12 bases lay in between. Looked up from germline, CDR1 is GTSNPN and CDR2 is SVGIG (reference sequence). The CDR3 region has the DNA TGTGCCTACCACAGGGCCTCTGAAGCTTTCTTT. This translates into CAYHRASEAFF.

The V gene is TRBV4-2, the J gene TRBJ2-6; D possibly corresponds to TRBD1 (5 bases). The CDR3 spans 17 residues. Germline V lookup: CDR1 LGHNA, CDR2 YNFKEQ. The V and J ends lost 0 bases and 0 bases respectively, with 9 bases between them. CDR3: CASSQDWGSSGANVLTF. The CDR3 DNA sequence: TGTGCCAGCAGCCAAGATTGGGGCAGCTCTGGGGCCAACGTCCTGACTTTC.

This clonotype has more than one count but fewer than ten. CDR3 nucleotide sequence: TGTGCCAGCAGCTGGACGGGTGTCGATACGCAGTATTTT. It codes for CASSWTGVDTQYF. The chain uses TRBV7-3 and TRBJ2-3; D is uncertain. CDR3 length: 13 amino acids. Trimming cost V 4 bases and J 6 bases, with 11 bases left between them. Germline V CDR1 and CDR2: SGHTA, FQGTGA.

This clonotype was counted many times. The chain has TRBV2 and TRBJ2-3; a possible D gene is TRBD2 (5 bases). Trimming removed 7 bases at V and 0 bases at J, with 8 bases between. CDR3 length: 13 amino acids. In germline, CDR1 is SNHLY, CDR2 FYNNEI. CDR3 sequence: CASKSGSTDTQYF. DNA for the CDR3: TGTGCCAGCAAAAGCGGTAGCACAGATACGCAGTATTTT.

This clonotype was counted a few times. This chain uses TRBV19 with TRBJ2-1; 8 nucleotides line up with TRBD2. The CDR3 loop spans 15 amino acids. CDR1 and CDR2 from the germline V gene are LNHDA and SQIVND (reference sequence). V trimming: 3 bases; J trimming: 7 bases; junction bases outside the gene matches: 8. CDR3: CASSMEREPLNEQFF. As DNA, the CDR3 is TGTGCCAGTAGTATGGAGCGGGAGCCCTTGAATGAGCAGTTCTTC.

This clonotype was recorded at least ten times. The chain joins TRBV18 to TRBJ2-5; a possible D gene is TRBD2 (6 bases). V shed 6 bases and J shed 1 base, with 9 bases lying between them. CDR3 length equals 13 residues. Germline V lookup: CDR1 KGHSH, CDR2 LQKENI. This CDR3 reads CASSRDFQETQYF. CDR3 bases: TGTGCCAGCTCCCGGGACTTCCAAGAGACCCAGTACTTC.

This clonotype was recorded at least ten times. The chain has TRBV9 and TRBJ2-5; no reliable D call. The CDR3 has 12 residues. The V end lost 0 bases, the J end lost 4 bases, and 4 bases lay between the germline ends. Germline CDR1 is SGDLS and CDR2 is YYNGEE. CDR3 nucleotide sequence: TGTGCCAGCAGCGTAGTCGGAGAGACCCAGTACTTC. Its translation is CASSVVGETQYF.

The CDR3 reads CASSYGQRTKSEKLFF. CDR3 bases: TGTGCCAGCAGTTACGGTCAGAGGACAAAGTCTGAAAAACTGTTTTTT. The V call is TRBV6-2 or TRBV6-3, the J call TRBJ1-4, with a tentative D call TRBD1 (5 bases). The CDR3 is 16 amino acids. CDR1 and CDR2 from the germline V gene are MNHEY and SVGEGT. V was cut by 2 bases and J by 7 bases, with 17 bases left in between.

This rearrangement joins TRBV7-2 to TRBJ1-2; D perhaps matches TRBD1 (5 bases). Trimming removed 0 bases from V and 3 bases from J, with 11 bases in between. This CDR3 contains 15 residues. The germline CDR1 and CDR2 sequences are SGHTA and FQGNSA. The CDR3 reads CASSLARGADYGYTF. The CDR3 DNA reads as TGTGCCAGCAGCTTAGCGAGGGGCGCGGACTATGGCTACACCTTC.

The table lists this clonotype with many counts. The gene calls are TRBV11-2 and TRBJ2-3; D is unclear. V was trimmed by 4 bases and J by 7 bases, leaving 15 bases between them. The CDR3 runs 14 residues. Germline V gene lookup returns CDR1 SGHAT and CDR2 FQNNGV. CDR3 sequence: CASSSGRFINTQYF. The DNA for the CDR3 is TGTGCCAGCAGCTCAGGAAGGTTTATAAATACGCAGTATTTT. Together with reference TRBV11-2 and TRBJ2-3, the CDR3 gives the full variable domain: EAGVAQSPRYKIIEKRQSVAFWCNPISGHATLYWYQQILGQGPKLLIQFQNNGVVDDSQLPKDRFSAERLKGVDSTLKIQPAKLEDSAVYLCASSSGRFINTQYFGPGTRLTVL.

For this clonotype: A read error may account for a junction end that differs from germline. The V call is TRBV10-3, the J call TRBJ1-1; D call uncertain. Per the germline V gene, CDR1 is ENHRY and CDR2 is SYGVKD. The CDR3 contains 13 residues. The CDR3 nucleotides read TGTGCCAGCAGTGAGGTTTTGGACGTGGAAGCTTTCTTT. Translating it yields CASSEVLDVEAFF.

This clonotype was seen many times. The V gene is TRBV9, the J gene TRBJ2-1, with TRBD1 matching over 10 bases. Germline CDR1 and CDR2: SGDLS and YYNGEE. CDR3 size: 15 residues. V dropped 4 bases and J dropped 7; count of bases not matched to a gene: 8. The CDR3 is CASSLGQGEGNEQFF. The CDR3 region has the DNA TGTGCCAGCAGCCTAGGACAGGGGGAGGGGAATGAGCAGTTCTTC.

This clonotype has ten or more counts. This chain joins TRBV20-1 and TRBJ2-5, with D maybe TRBD2 (6 bases). The ends were cut back, 3 bases at V and 2 bases at J, with 13 bases in the middle. CDR1 DFQATT and CDR2 SNEGSKA come from the germline V gene (reference sequence). The CDR3 contains 14 residues. Here the CDR3 DNA reads TGCAGTGCTAGGGGGGGACGGGAACAAGAGACCCAGTACTTC. Residues: CSARGGREQETQYF.

Notes on this clonotype: The junction does not match germline at one end; this may be a read error. The V and J genes are TRBV5-6 and TRBJ2-5, with D maybe TRBD1 (5 bases). This CDR3 is built from 14 residues. The germline CDR1 and CDR2 sequences are SGHDT and YYEEEE. The CDR3 sequence is CASSSTEYQETQHF. The CDR3 nucleotides read TGTGCCAGCAGCTCGACAGAGTACCAAGAGACCCAGCACTTC.

The table lists this clonotype with a few counts. The V call is TRBV19, the J call TRBJ1-1, with TRBD1 identical over 7 bases. Germline values: CDR1 LNHDA, CDR2 SQIVND (reference sequence). The CDR3 length is 13 residues. V lost 6 bases, J lost 4 bases, and 5 bases stayed unmatched. The CDR3, as DNA: TGTGCCAGTAGCGACAGGGAAGGCACTGAAGCTTTCTTT. Encoded protein: CASSDREGTEAFF.

This clonotype was recorded many times. The V call is TRBV2, the J call TRBJ1-1; TRBD1 is a possible D gene (6 bases). The CDR3 totals 15 residues. Trimming shortened V by 6 bases and J by 3 bases, and 17 bases separated the two germline ends. Per germline, CDR1 SNHLY and CDR2 FYNNEI. The CDR3 nucleotides are TGTGCCAGCAGCGCCACGGCGACAGGTTACACTGAAGCTTTCTTT. Translation: CASSATATGYTEAFF.